This T cell receptor beta chain appears in the sequencing data of a study of tumor and adjacent non-tumor tissue in lung cancer. No cell sorting was done before RNA was extracted from the tissue. A modified ARM-PCR protocol with three rounds of nested PCR amplified TCRbeta. One entry per CDR3 protein, called by TCRdb with MiXCR from the multiplex PCR reads. Counted here are tens of thousands of distinct CDR3 sequences, 77% occurring once; the ten biggest clones make up 10% to 15%. The CDR3 covers 14 residues. Germline CDR1 and CDR2: SGHRS and YFSETQ. Of note for this clonotype: Germline is not matched at one junction end, which may reflect a read error.

The V call is TRBV5-1, the J call TRBJ2-1; D remains ambiguous. This receptor was taken from a woman aged 45-65 years with non-small cell lung cancer. Specimen: lung tumor tissue. The CDR3 sequence: CTSSAIDMGSEQFF. The CDR3 bases are TGCACCAGCAGCGCAATCGACATGGGGTCTGAGCAGTTCTTC.